These T cell receptor beta chains were read from a single sample in a study of Graves' ophthalmopathy and Graves' hyperthyroidism. TCRdb recomputed calls from the multiplex PCR reads with MiXCR, one row per CDR3 protein. The sample consists of 350,000 to 450,000 distinct CDR3 sequences, around a fifth of them appearing once. Material for sequencing was peripheral blood. The receptors shown here come from a woman between 18 and 29 years old with stable Graves' hyperthyroidism. Both conserved end residues are part of each CDR3. D genes are given only for firm matches. Clone size is given for some rows only: seen once, a few or many times, or a class if the clone is expanded.

clone_size: many
d_call: -
j_call: TRBJ1-1
v_call: TRBV2
cdr3_aa: CASTPRHSTEAFF

clone_size: many
d_call: TRBD2
j_call: TRBJ2-5
v_call: TRBV20-1
cdr3_aa: CSARDWREGSETQYF

clone_size: -
d_call: -
j_call: TRBJ1-1
v_call: TRBV28
cdr3_aa: CVSSPPVGGEAFF

clone_size: many
d_call: -
j_call: TRBJ1-2
v_call: TRBV25-1
cdr3_aa: CASSGGDGEGANYGYTF

clone_size: many
d_call: TRBD2
j_call: TRBJ2-7
v_call: TRBV6-1
cdr3_aa: CASSDRGAYEQYF

clone_size: few
d_call: -
j_call: TRBJ1-1
v_call: TRBV30
cdr3_aa: CAWKARRGTTGTEAFF

clone_size: many
d_call: -
j_call: TRBJ1-1
v_call: TRBV24-1
cdr3_aa: CATSFDREAFF

clone_size: many
d_call: -
j_call: TRBJ2-7
v_call: TRBV12-3/TRBV12-4
cdr3_aa: CASSRDKYEQYF

clone_size: many
d_call: TRBD1
j_call: TRBJ1-6
v_call: TRBV12-3/TRBV12-4
cdr3_aa: CASSLGTGIHF

clone_size: many
d_call: -
j_call: TRBJ2-7
v_call: TRBV7-9
cdr3_aa: CASSKQGYEQYF

clone_size: many
d_call: -
j_call: TRBJ1-2
v_call: TRBV5-6
cdr3_aa: CASSPDGDYGYTF

clone_size: many
d_call: -
j_call: TRBJ2-5
v_call: TRBV4-1
cdr3_aa: CASSHSVSGWETQYF

clone_size: many
d_call: TRBD1
j_call: TRBJ2-7
v_call: TRBV18
cdr3_aa: CASSGQGVGEQYF

clone_size: many
d_call: TRBD1
j_call: TRBJ2-2
v_call: TRBV11-1
cdr3_aa: CASSPTRGRNTGELFF

clone_size: many
d_call: TRBD1
j_call: TRBJ2-5
v_call: TRBV4-1
cdr3_aa: CASRGNRGRLETQYF

clone_size: -
d_call: TRBD1
j_call: TRBJ1-2
v_call: TRBV6-5
cdr3_aa: CASSYSGGGRSGYTF

clone_size: many
d_call: -
j_call: TRBJ1-1
v_call: TRBV28
cdr3_aa: CASKGDRPGHQNTEAFF

clone_size: few
d_call: -
j_call: TRBJ2-2
v_call: TRBV24-1
cdr3_aa: CATSDLSPAAGELWF

clone_size: many
d_call: -
j_call: TRBJ1-1
v_call: TRBV10-1
cdr3_aa: CASRQDSAMNTEAFF

clone_size: -
d_call: -
j_call: TRBJ1-5
v_call: TRBV12-3/TRBV12-4
cdr3_aa: CASREASNQPQHF

clone_size: -
d_call: TRBD1
j_call: TRBJ1-5
v_call: TRBV6-7
cdr3_aa: CASSLTGDSSTPFSNQPQHF

clone_size: few
d_call: -
j_call: TRBJ1-1
v_call: TRBV30
cdr3_aa: CAGRGDRVTEAFF

clone_size: many
d_call: -
j_call: TRBJ1-1
v_call: TRBV7-2
cdr3_aa: CASSSGTYTEAFF

clone_size: -
d_call: -
j_call: TRBJ1-1
v_call: TRBV7-9
cdr3_aa: CASSLKQPNTEAFF

clone_size: many
d_call: TRBD2
j_call: TRBJ2-7
v_call: TRBV20-1
cdr3_aa: CSARVTSGRYEQYF

clone_size: many
d_call: -
j_call: TRBJ1-1
v_call: TRBV6-5
cdr3_aa: CASSPNLGTEAFF

clone_size: many
d_call: -
j_call: TRBJ2-2
v_call: TRBV12-3/TRBV12-4
cdr3_aa: CASSPISQHTGELFF

clone_size: -
d_call: TRBD2
j_call: TRBJ2-5
v_call: TRBV2
cdr3_aa: CASSRSGRGETQYF